The entry below describes one T cell receptor beta chain. Its antigen is unidentified. This entry comes from a study of cytomegalovirus exposure and HLA in healthy donors. The CDR3 totals 13 residues. CDR1 is LNHDA and CDR2 is SQIVND in the germline V gene (reference sequence). Trimming took off 6 bases at V and 10 bases at J, with 16 bases between the two ends. General study findings and limits: TCR clusters originating in the first cohort tended to co-occur in the 120 validation repertoires, according to a later analysis. High specificity and sensitivity for cytomegalovirus status were reported for the classifier.

Clones were sequenced by immunoSEQ multiplex PCR, and TCRdb holds only the in-frame ones, with some missing. The repertoire holds around 350,000 clones, with just over 85% as singletons. This receptor was obtained from a woman aged 18 to 35 in good health and CMV-seronegative. This chain connects TRBV19 to TRBJ1-5; D not certain. Sequenced: PBMCs. CDR3 sequence (DNA): TGTGCCAGTAGGGCGGAGCTTCCGGGACCCCAGCATTTT. Amino acids: CASRAELPGPQHF.